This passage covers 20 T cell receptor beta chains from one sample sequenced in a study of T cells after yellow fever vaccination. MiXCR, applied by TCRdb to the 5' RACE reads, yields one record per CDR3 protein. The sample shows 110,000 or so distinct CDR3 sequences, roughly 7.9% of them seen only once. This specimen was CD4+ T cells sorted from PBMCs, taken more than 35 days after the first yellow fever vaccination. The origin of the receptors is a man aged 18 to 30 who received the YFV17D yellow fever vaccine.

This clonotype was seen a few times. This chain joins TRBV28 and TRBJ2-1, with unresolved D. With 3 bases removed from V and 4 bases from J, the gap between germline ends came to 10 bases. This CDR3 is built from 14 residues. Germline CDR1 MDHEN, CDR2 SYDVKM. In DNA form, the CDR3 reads TGTGCCAGCAGTTTGGACGGAAGGTACAATGAGCAGTTCTTC. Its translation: CASSLDGRYNEQFF.

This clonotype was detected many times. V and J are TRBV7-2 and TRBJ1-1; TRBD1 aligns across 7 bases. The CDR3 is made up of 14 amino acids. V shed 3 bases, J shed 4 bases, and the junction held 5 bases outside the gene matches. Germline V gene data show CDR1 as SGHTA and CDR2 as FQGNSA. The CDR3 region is CASSLDRPSTEAFF. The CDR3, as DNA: TGTGCCAGCAGCTTGGACAGGCCGTCCACTGAAGCTTTCTTT.

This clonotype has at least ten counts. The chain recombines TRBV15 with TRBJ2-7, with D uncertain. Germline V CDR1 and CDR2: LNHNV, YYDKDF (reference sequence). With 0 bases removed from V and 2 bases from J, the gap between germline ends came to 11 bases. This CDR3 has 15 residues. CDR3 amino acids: CATSRDARGAYEQYF. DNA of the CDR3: TGTGCCACCAGCAGAGATGCGCGCGGAGCCTACGAGCAGTACTTC.

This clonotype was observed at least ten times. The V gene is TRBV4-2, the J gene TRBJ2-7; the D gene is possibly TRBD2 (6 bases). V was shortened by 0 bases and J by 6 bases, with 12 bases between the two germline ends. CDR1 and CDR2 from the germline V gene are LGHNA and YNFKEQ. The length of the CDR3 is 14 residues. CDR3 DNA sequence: TGTGCCAGCAGCCAAGAGTCCCAGGGAGGCGAGCAGTACTTC. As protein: CASSQESQGGEQYF.

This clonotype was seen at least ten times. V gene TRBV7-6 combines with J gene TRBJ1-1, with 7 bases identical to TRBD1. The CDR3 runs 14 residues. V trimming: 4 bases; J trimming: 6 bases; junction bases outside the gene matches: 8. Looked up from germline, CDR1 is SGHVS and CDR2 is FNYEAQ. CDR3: CASSYRQGGPEAFF. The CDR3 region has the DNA TGTGCCAGCAGCTACCGACAGGGAGGCCCTGAAGCTTTCTTT.

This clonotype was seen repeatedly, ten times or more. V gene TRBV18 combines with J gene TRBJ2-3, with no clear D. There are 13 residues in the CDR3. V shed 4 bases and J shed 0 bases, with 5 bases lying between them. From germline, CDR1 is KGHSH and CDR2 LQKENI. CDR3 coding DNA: TGTGCCAGCTCACGTTATAGCACAGATACGCAGTATTTT. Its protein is CASSRYSTDTQYF.

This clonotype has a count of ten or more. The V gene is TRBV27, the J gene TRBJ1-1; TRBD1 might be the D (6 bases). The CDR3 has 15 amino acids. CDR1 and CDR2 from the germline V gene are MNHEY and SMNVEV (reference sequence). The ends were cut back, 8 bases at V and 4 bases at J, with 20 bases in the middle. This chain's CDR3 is CASLRYPGALTEAFF. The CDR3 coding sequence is TGTGCCAGCCTACGGTACCCAGGGGCGCTCACTGAAGCTTTCTTT.

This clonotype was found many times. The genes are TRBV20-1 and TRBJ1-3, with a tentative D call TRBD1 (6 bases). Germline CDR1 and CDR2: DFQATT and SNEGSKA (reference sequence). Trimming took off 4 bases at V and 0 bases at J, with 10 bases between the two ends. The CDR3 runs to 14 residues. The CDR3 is CSAKDRTSGNTIYF. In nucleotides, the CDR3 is TGCAGTGCTAAAGACAGGACCTCTGGAAACACCATATATTTT.

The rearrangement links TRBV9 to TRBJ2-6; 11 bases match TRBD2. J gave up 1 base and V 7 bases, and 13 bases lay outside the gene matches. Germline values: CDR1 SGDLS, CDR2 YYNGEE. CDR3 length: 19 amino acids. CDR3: CASDSGGDRTRSGANVLTF. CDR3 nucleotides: TGTGCCAGCGATAGCGGGGGGGACAGGACACGTTCTGGGGCCAACGTCCTGACTTTC.

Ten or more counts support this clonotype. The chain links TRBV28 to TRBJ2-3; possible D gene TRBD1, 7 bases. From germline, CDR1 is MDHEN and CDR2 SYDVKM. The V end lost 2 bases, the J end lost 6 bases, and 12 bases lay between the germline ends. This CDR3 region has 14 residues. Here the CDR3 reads CASSLGGGWDTQYF. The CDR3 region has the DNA TGTGCCAGCAGTTTAGGAGGGGGCTGGGATACGCAGTATTTT.

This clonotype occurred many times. The CDR3 region is CASNRPDSEAFF. The CDR3 coding sequence is TGTGCCAGCAACCGACCGGACAGCGAAGCTTTCTTT. The rearrangement joins TRBV4-2 to TRBJ1-1, with D possibly TRBD1 on 6 matching bases. The CDR3 length is 12 residues. Germline V gene lookup returns CDR1 LGHNA and CDR2 YNFKEQ. V was pared by 7 bases and J by 8 bases, with 14 bases between.

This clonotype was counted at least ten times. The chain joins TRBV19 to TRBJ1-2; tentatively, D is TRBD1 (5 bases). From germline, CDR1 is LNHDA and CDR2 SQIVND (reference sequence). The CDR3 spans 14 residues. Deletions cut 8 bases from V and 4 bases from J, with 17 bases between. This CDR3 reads CASCGRQPTYGYTF. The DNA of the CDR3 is TGTGCCAGTTGCGGCCGACAGCCCACCTATGGCTACACCTTC.

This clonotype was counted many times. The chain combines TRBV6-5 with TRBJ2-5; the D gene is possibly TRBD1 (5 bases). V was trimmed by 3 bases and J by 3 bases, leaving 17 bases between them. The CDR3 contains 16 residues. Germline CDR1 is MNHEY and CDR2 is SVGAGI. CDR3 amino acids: CASSYALGARKETQYF. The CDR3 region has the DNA TGTGCCAGCAGTTATGCTCTAGGGGCGAGGAAAGAGACCCAGTACTTC.

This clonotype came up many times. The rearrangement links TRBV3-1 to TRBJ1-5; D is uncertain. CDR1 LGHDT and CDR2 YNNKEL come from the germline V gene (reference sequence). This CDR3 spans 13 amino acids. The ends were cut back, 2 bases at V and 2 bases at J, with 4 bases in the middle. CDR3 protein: CASSQTGNQPQHF. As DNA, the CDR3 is TGTGCCAGCAGCCAAACAGGCAATCAGCCCCAGCATTTT.

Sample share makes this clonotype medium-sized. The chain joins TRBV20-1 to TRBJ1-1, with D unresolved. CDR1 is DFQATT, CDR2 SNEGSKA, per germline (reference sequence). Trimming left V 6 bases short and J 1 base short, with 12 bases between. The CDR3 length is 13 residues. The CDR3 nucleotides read TGCAGTGCCCCCAGTGTGGCGAACACTGAAGCTTTCTTT. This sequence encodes CSAPSVANTEAFF.

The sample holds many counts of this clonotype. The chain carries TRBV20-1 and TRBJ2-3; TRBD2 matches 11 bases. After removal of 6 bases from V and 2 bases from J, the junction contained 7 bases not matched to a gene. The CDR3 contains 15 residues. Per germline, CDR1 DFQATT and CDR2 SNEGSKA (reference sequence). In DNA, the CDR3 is TGCAGTGCCCCACTTAGCGGGGGGGCCACAGATACGCAGTATTTT. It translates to CSAPLSGGATDTQYF.

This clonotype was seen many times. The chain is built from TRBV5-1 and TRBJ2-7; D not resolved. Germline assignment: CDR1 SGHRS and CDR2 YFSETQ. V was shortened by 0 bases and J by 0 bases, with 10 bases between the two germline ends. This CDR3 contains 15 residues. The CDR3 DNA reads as TGCGCCAGCAGCTTGGGCGGTTCGAGCTCCTACGAGCAGTACGTC. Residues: CASSLGGSSSYEQYV.

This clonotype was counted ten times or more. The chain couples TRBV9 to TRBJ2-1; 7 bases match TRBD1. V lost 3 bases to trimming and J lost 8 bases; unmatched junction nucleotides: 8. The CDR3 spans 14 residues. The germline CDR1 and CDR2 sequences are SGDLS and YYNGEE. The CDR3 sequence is CASSGTGVLDEQFF. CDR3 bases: TGTGCCAGCAGCGGTACAGGGGTTTTGGATGAGCAGTTCTTC.

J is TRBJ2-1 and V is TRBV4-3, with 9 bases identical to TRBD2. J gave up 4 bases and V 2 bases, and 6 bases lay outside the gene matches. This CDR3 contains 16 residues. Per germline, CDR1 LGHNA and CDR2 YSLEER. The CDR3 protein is CASSQPMAGGYNEQFF. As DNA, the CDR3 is TGCGCCAGCAGCCAACCGATGGCGGGGGGGTACAATGAGCAGTTCTTC.

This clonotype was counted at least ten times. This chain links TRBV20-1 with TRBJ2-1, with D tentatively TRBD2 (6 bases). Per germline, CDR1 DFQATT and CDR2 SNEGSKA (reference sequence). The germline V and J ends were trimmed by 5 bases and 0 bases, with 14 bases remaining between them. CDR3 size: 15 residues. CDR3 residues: CSAPGTYRSYNEQFF. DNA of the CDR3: TGCAGTGCTCCTGGGACTTACCGCTCCTACAATGAGCAGTTCTTC.